This entry features one T cell receptor (beta chain) sequence. Its target is unknown. No conserved phenylalanine or tryptophan is present at the end of the CDR3, so a read error is the likely explanation. A single record per CDR3 protein comes from TCRdb applying MiXCR to the reads. The data hold approximately 910,000 distinct CDR3 sequences, with about a third observed a single time. The sample originates from a study of T cell repertoires in cytomegalovirus infection. Germline V gives CDR1 SGHVS, CDR2 FQNEAQ. The CDR3 is 15 amino acids. The germline V and J ends were trimmed by 10 bases and 0 bases, with 18 bases remaining between them.

The material sequenced was cultured CD8+ T cells from PBMCs, taken from culture after CMV antigen stimulation. The chain links TRBV7-8 to TRBJ2-5; perhaps TRBD2 as D (7 bases). The clonotype originates from a human donor in good health (CMV status not recorded). Some clones in this sample may be carry-over from other donors' samples. The CDR3 region has the DNA TGTGCCACCGTTGGGAGGGGGGGACACCAAGAGACCCAGTACTAC. Translated: CATVGRGGHQETQYY.